These 17 T cell receptor beta chains share one sample of origin, sequenced in a study of cytomegalovirus exposure and HLA in healthy donors. The PCR contained 60 Vbeta and 13 Jbeta primers. Assay: immunoSEQ multiplex PCR; the TCRdb copy retains only in-frame clones and omits some. In the table there are approximately 120,000 clones, 70% to 85% of which are singletons. The material sequenced was PBMCs. All receptors derive from a woman aged 40 to 49 in good health and CMV-seropositive.

The V gene is TRBV14, the J gene TRBJ1-2; tentatively, D is TRBD1 (5 bases). V lost 0 bases and J lost 5, with 13 bases in between. CDR3 length: 15 amino acids. Germline CDR1 and CDR2: SGHDN and FVKESK. DNA of the CDR3: TGTGCCAGCAGCCAAGATGGGCCAGGGAGGTATGGCTACACCTTC. It yields the protein CASSQDGPGRYGYTF. Using reference TRBV14 and TRBJ1-2 for the parts outside the CDR3, the full variable domain is EAGVTQFPSHSVIEKGQTVTLRCDPISGHDNLYWYRRVMGKEIKFLLHFVKESKQDESGMPNNRFLAERTGGTYSTLKVQPAELEDSGVYFCASSQDGPGRYGYTFGSGTRLTVV.

V usage is TRBV5-6 and J usage is TRBJ1-2; no definite D call. The V end was cut by 0 bases, the J end by 7 bases, with 7 bases between. This CDR3 region has 12 residues. CDR1 is SGHDT and CDR2 is YYEEEE in the germline V gene. CDR3 residues: CASSLDSIGYTF. CDR3 bases: TGTGCCAGCAGCTTGGACTCAATTGGCTACACCTTC.

This clone was recorded once. The missing conserved phenylalanine or tryptophan at the end of this CDR3 makes a read error likely. The V gene is TRBV7-9, the J gene TRBJ1-3; no firm D call. The CDR3 contains 13 residues. V was trimmed by 5 bases and J by 3 bases, leaving 8 bases between them. Germline lookup yields CDR1 SEHNR and CDR2 FQNEAQ (reference sequence). In nucleotides, the CDR3 is TGTGCCAGCAGCCCCGGACTTGGAAACACCATATATCTT. It specifies CASSPGLGNTIYL.

The chain carries TRBV10-3 and TRBJ1-5; 9 nucleotides align to TRBD1. Germline loops: CDR1 ENHRY, CDR2 SYGVKD. V lost 11 bases to trimming and J lost 4 bases; unmatched junction nucleotides: 12. The CDR3 sequence is 15 residues long. CDR3: CAAREGQGGNQPQHF. CDR3 nucleotides: TGTGCCGCTCGGGAGGGACAGGGCGGTAATCAGCCCCAGCATTTT.

The chain couples TRBV29-1 to TRBJ1-4; D gene uncertain. CDR3 size: 12 residues. The germline V gene encodes CDR1 SQVTM and CDR2 ANQGSEA. V shed 4 bases and J shed 4 bases, with 7 bases lying between them. CDR3 region: CSVGFGNEKLFF. DNA for the CDR3: TGCAGCGTTGGGTTCGGTAATGAAAAACTGTTTTTT.

The chain couples TRBV7-9 to TRBJ2-3, with 8 bases aligning to TRBD1. The germline V gene has CDR1 SEHNR and CDR2 FQNEAQ (reference sequence). The CDR3 loop spans 19 amino acids. The junction had 18 bases not matched to a gene; V was cut back by 4 bases and J by 3 bases. The DNA of the CDR3 is TGTGCCAGCAGCTCGAAGGACAGGGCCAATCTAACGAAAACAGATACGCAGTATTTT. Its translation: CASSSKDRANLTKTDTQYF.

The rearrangement links TRBV28 to TRBJ1-2, with a possible D match to TRBD1 (5 bases). CDR1 is MDHEN and CDR2 is SYDVKM in the germline V gene. The CDR3 totals 15 residues. The germline V and J ends were trimmed by 2 bases and 6 bases, with 16 bases remaining between them. Written as DNA, the CDR3 is TGTGCCAGCAGTTTAACCCCGAAGGGGCTGAATGGCTACACCTTC. Its protein is CASSLTPKGLNGYTF.

On this clone: At one boundary the junction diverges from the germline segment, which might be a read error. Other DNA sequences in this specimen translate into the identical CDR3. The genes are TRBV5-1 and TRBJ2-6; tentative D call: TRBD1 (5 bases). The V gene's germline CDR1 is SGHRS and CDR2 YFSETQ. The CDR3 spans 15 residues. The CDR3 reads CASSSGDAGANVLTF. The CDR3 coding sequence is TGCGCCAGCAGCTCCGGAGATGCTGGGGCCAACGTCCTAACTTTC.

This rearrangement joins TRBV2 to TRBJ1-4, with 10 nucleotides matching TRBD1. There are 14 residues in the CDR3. The V gene end was trimmed by 4 bases and the J gene end by 8 bases; junction bases not matched to a gene: 4. Germline V gives CDR1 SNHLY, CDR2 FYNNEI. CDR3 sequence reads: CASSGGTGVEKLFF. The DNA of the CDR3 is TGTGCCAGCAGTGGGGGGACAGGGGTCGAAAAACTGTTTTTT. Based on the CDR3 plus reference TRBV2 and TRBJ1-4, the full variable domain is EPEVTQTPSHQVTQMGQEVILRCVPISNHLYFYWYRQILGQKVEFLVSFYNNEISEKSEIFDDQFSVERPDGSNFTLKIRSTKLEDSAMYFCASSGGTGVEKLFFGSGTQLSVL.

As for this clone: The junction departs from germline at one end; a sequencing error may be responsible. The rearrangement joins TRBV7-7 to TRBJ2-2, with D unclear. CDR3 length: 13 amino acids. From germline, CDR1 is SSHAT and CDR2 FNYEAQ (reference sequence). CDR3 nucleotides: TGTGCTAGCAGATCCCCAGTAACCGGGGAGCTGTTTTTT. This gives the protein CASRSPVTGELFF.

This rearrangement joins TRBV6-5 to TRBJ2-7; a possible D gene is TRBD2 (6 bases). This CDR3 is built from 15 residues. Trimming stripped 6 bases from V and 2 bases from J, with 17 bases between. CDR1 and CDR2 from the germline V gene are MNHEY and SVGAGI. The CDR3 is CASSPGLQAPYEQYF. The CDR3 DNA sequence: TGTGCCAGCAGCCCAGGACTACAAGCCCCCTACGAGCAGTACTTC.

The table lists this clone with a count of one. The CDR3 region has the DNA TGTGCCAGCAGTGAAGCGGGACAGGAGACCCAGTACTTC. Translation: CASSEAGQETQYF. This chain links TRBV25-1 with TRBJ2-5, with D possibly being TRBD1 (7 bases). There are 13 residues in the CDR3. Per germline, CDR1 MGHDK and CDR2 SYGVNS. Trimming took 2 bases from V and 5 from J, leaving 9 bases between them.

This chain joins TRBV14 and TRBJ2-5; TRBD1 agrees at 7 bases. CDR1 is SGHDN and CDR2 is FVKESK in the germline V gene. The CDR3 spans 13 residues. V trimming: 2 bases; J trimming: 4 bases; junction bases outside the gene matches: 1. This CDR3 reads CASSQRDRETQYF. The CDR3 DNA reads TGTGCCAGCAGCCAAAGGGACAGAGAGACCCAGTACTTC.

This chain joins TRBV5-1 and TRBJ1-2, with TRBD1 matching over 8 bases. The germline V gene has CDR1 SGHRS and CDR2 YFSETQ. Unmatched junction bases numbered 12, after V lost 6 bases and J lost 2 bases. The CDR3 contains 16 residues. In DNA form, the CDR3 reads TGCGCCAGCAACCTTGGAGCAGGGGGCGAAAACTATGGCTACACCTTC. It encodes CASNLGAGGENYGYTF.

This chain links TRBV28 with TRBJ1-4; 9 nucleotides agree with TRBD1. This CDR3 comprises 15 residues. Germline loops: CDR1 MDHEN, CDR2 SYDVKM. The junction had 9 bases not matched to a gene; V was cut back by 5 bases and J by 8 bases. The CDR3 DNA is TGTGCCAGCAGTACAACAGGGGGCGTTGGGGAAAAACTGTTTTTT. This gives the protein CASSTTGGVGEKLFF.

This clone was seen a few times. This chain's CDR3 is CASSLGLTEAFF. The CDR3 DNA reads as TGCGCCAGCAGCTTGGGTCTGACTGAAGCTTTCTTT. This chain connects TRBV5-1 to TRBJ1-1, with D hard to call. This CDR3 region has 12 residues. The V end lost 0 bases, the J end lost 5 bases, and 5 bases lay between the germline ends. The germline CDR1 and CDR2 sequences are SGHRS and YFSETQ.

The V gene is TRBV5-1, the J gene TRBJ2-1; D may be TRBD2 (5 bases). The CDR3 loop spans 13 amino acids. Trimming removed 0 bases from V and 14 bases from J, with 15 bases in between. The V gene's germline CDR1 is SGHRS and CDR2 YFSETQ. The CDR3 loop is CASSLEEVGLKFF. CDR3 in DNA: TGCGCCAGCAGCTTGGAGGAGGTGGGGTTAAAGTTCTTC.